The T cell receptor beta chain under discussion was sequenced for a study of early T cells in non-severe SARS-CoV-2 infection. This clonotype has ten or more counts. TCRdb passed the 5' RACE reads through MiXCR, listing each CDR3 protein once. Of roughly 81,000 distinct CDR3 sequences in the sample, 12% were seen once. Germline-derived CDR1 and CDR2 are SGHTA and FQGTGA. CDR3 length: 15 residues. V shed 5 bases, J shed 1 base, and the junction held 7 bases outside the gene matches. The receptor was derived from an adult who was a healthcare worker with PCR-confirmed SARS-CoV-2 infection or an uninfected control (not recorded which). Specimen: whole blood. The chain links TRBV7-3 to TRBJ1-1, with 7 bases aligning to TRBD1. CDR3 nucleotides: TGTGCCAGCAGCCCCGGCGGGACAGCGAACACTGAAGCTTTCTTT. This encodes CASSPGGTANTEAFF.